This TCR beta chain was retrieved from a study of blood T cell repertoires in COVID-19. On the study more broadly: Acute and convalescent COVID-19 specimens originated in the United States, Italy and Spain. T cells, B-cell-depleted T cells, or PBMCs supplied cDNA or gDNA.

Recruited during active infection, patients (from Seattle) were subsequently followed longitudinally. As processed by the authors: Estimated nucleated cell counts came from reference gene primer amplification. Data came from immunoSEQ multiplex PCR; TCRdb stores just in-frame clones and leaves some out. That table supplies the V and J calls and clone size; D and trimming were determined from the DNA. The repertoire holds over 70,000 clones, with 80% to 90% as singletons. CDR1 and CDR2 from the germline V gene are SQVTM and ANQGSEA. V was trimmed by 4 bases and J by 10 bases, leaving 12 bases between them. There are 11 residues in the CDR3.

The rearrangement links TRBV29-1 to TRBJ2-3; TRBD1 is a possible D gene (6 bases). This TCR derives from a man in his sixties with COVID-19, enrolled during active disease. Sequencing used peripheral blood. CDR3 in amino acids: CSVGAHRAQYF. The CDR3 region has the DNA TGCAGCGTTGGGGCCCACAGGGCGCAGTATTTT.